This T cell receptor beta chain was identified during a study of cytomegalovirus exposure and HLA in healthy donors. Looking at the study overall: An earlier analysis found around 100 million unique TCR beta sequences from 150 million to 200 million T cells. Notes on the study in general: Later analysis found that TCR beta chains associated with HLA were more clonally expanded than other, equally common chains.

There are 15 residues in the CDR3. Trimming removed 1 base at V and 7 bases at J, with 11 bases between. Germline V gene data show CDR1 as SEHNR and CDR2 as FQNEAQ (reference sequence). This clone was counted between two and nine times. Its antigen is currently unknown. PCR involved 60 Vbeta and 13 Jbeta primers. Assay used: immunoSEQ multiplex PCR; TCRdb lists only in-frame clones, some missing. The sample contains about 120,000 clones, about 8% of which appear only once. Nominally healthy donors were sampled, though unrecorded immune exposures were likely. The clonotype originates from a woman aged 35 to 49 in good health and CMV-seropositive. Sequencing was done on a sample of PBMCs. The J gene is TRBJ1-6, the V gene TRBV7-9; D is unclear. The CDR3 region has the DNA TGTGCCAGCAGCTTAGAGTCAGCGCTGAATTCACCCCTCCACTTT. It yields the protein CASSLESALNSPLHF.